The 18 T cell receptor beta chains reported below all come from one sample, sequenced in a study of vaccination effects on CD4 cells after COVID-19 (dated by TCRdb to the early 2020s). Libraries were constructed by the immunoSEQ multiplex PCR assay. Sourced from immuneACCESS, this table was stored by TCRdb with only in-frame sequences that have V and J called. A share of the clones is absent; for the studies checked, an unresolved V gene accounts for under half, and the remainder has no known explanation. In all, the sample holds tens of thousands of clones, and 73% of those were seen once. In total, the top ten clones hold under 5.5% of the sample. In the ViraFEST assay, PBMC were stimulated with viral peptide pools, and antigen-specific CD4+ T cell clonotypes were then identified by expansion using TCR sequencing. After more than nine days of culture, CD4+ T cells were isolated with the EasySep CD4+ T cell isolation kit. Healthy vaccine recipients had no prior SARS-CoV-2 infection, confirmed by negative nucleocapsid antibodies before and after vaccination.

Their target antigens are unknown. Material: CD4+ T cells from PBMCs cultured with SARS-CoV-2 spike peptides, obtained before COVID-19 vaccination. The meaning of the sample's cell subset or site label: SARS-CoV-2 spike overlapping peptide pool stimulation. The receptors shown here come from a human donor who received a COVID-19 vaccine.

The chain uses TRBV29-1 and TRBJ2-7; D is uncertain. V lost 6 bases to trimming and J lost 3 bases, with 15 bases between them. The CDR3 is 13 amino acids. Germline CDR1 is SQVTM and CDR2 is ANQGSEA. In nucleotides, the CDR3 is TGCAGCGTCAAGATTTCATCACTCTACGAGCAGTACTTC. Residues: CSVKISSLYEQYF.

This chain links TRBV5-1 with TRBJ2-2, with D hard to call. V lost 2 bases and J lost 1, with 6 bases in between. CDR3 length: 14 amino acids. Per the germline V gene, CDR1 is SGHRS and CDR2 is YFSETQ. In nucleotides, the CDR3 is TGCGCCAGCAGCTTCTCGGGGAACACCGGGGAGCTGTTTTTT. This sequence encodes CASSFSGNTGELFF. Drawing the rest from reference TRBV5-1 and TRBJ2-2, the complete variable domain is KAGVTQTPRYLIKTRGQQVTLSCSPISGHRSVSWYQQTPGQGLQFLFEYFSETQRNKGNFPGRFSGRQFSNSRSEMNVSTLELGDSALYLCASSFSGNTGELFFGEGSRLTVL.

This chain uses TRBV30 with TRBJ2-5; tentative D call: TRBD1 (5 bases). The CDR3 is made up of 12 amino acids. V lost 2 bases and J 5 bases, leaving 9 bases between the germline ends. CDR1 and CDR2 from the germline V gene are GTSNPN and SVGIG (reference sequence). CDR3 nucleotide sequence: TGTGCCTGGAGTCAGGGTGGTGAGACCCAGTACTTC. This codes for CAWSQGGETQYF.

The chain is built from TRBV19 and TRBJ1-5; D is undetermined. The V end lost 5 bases, the J end lost 0 bases, and 5 bases lay between the germline ends. Germline V gene data show CDR1 as LNHDA and CDR2 as SQIVND (reference sequence). The CDR3 is 13 amino acids. CDR3 in amino acids: CASSYVSNQPQHF. CDR3 in DNA: TGTGCCAGTAGTTATGTTAGCAATCAGCCCCAGCATTTT.

This chain connects TRBV4-1 to TRBJ1-3, with D tentatively TRBD1 (6 bases). V dropped 1 base and J dropped 0 bases, with 13 bases sitting between them. CDR1 and CDR2 from the germline V gene are MGHRA and YSYEKL. This CDR3 comprises 17 residues. CDR3 sequence (DNA): TGCGCCAGCAGCCAAGGCGCACAGGGAAACTCTGGAAACACCATATATTTT. Amino acid sequence: CASSQGAQGNSGNTIYF.

The gene calls are TRBV4-1 and TRBJ2-1, with 7 bases matching TRBD2. The V gene's germline CDR1 is MGHRA and CDR2 YSYEKL. This CDR3 comprises 13 residues. Unmatched junction bases numbered 8, after V lost 8 bases and J lost 7 bases. This CDR3 reads CASLAGYSNEQFF. The CDR3 DNA follows: TGCGCCAGCTTAGCGGGCTATTCTAATGAGCAGTTCTTC.

This clone was seen only a few times. The chain employs TRBV18 and TRBJ2-6, with D possibly being TRBD1 (5 bases). The V gene's germline CDR1 is KGHSH and CDR2 LQKENI. This CDR3 region has 15 residues. V lost 5 bases to trimming and J lost 0 bases, with 8 bases between them. In nucleotides, the CDR3 is TGTGCCAGCTCAACGCAGGGCTCTGGGGCCAACGTCCTGACTTTC. Its translation is CASSTQGSGANVLTF. The entire variable domain, with the rest obtained from reference TRBV18 and TRBJ2-6, is as follows: NAGVMQNPRHLVRRRGQEARLRCSPMKGHSHVYWYRQLPEEGLKFMVYLQKENIIDESGMPKERFSAEFPKEGPSILRIQQVVRGDSAAYFCASSTQGSGANVLTFGAGSRLTVL.

The chain combines TRBV29-1 with TRBJ1-3; D gene uncertain. V was shortened by 0 bases and J by 5 bases, with 14 bases between the two germline ends. Germline CDR1 is SQVTM and CDR2 is ANQGSEA. The CDR3 has 15 residues. CDR3 DNA sequence: TGCAGCGTTGAAGACGGAAGGGTTGGCCGAAACACCATATATTTT. Its protein product is CSVEDGRVGRNTIYF. The full variable domain, rest sourced from reference TRBV29-1 and TRBJ1-3, is SAVISQKPSRDICQRGTSLTIQCQVDSQVTMMFWYRQQPGQSLTLIATANQGSEATYESGFVIDKFPISRPNLTFSTLTVSNMSPEDSSIYLCSVEDGRVGRNTIYFGEGSWLTVV.

The chain links TRBV7-2 to TRBJ1-2; weak D call: TRBD1 (5 bases). Germline lookup yields CDR1 SGHTA and CDR2 FQGNSA. CDR3 length: 12 residues. V gave up 7 bases and J gave up 8 bases, with 14 bases separating them. The CDR3 DNA reads TGTGCCAGCACCGGATGGGGGGGAGGCTACACCTTC. Translation: CASTGWGGGYTF.

The chain joins TRBV6-5 to TRBJ1-2; perhaps TRBD1 as D (5 bases). Germline values: CDR1 MNHEY, CDR2 SVGAGI. The CDR3 sequence is 14 residues long. Trimming shortened V by 8 bases and J by 7 bases, and 20 bases separated the two germline ends. In DNA, the CDR3 is TGTGCCAGCTCGCCCGGGATGGGGACGAGTGGCTACACCTTC. Protein: CASSPGMGTSGYTF.

V gene TRBV7-8 combines with J gene TRBJ2-3; no reliable D call. CDR3 size: 13 residues. Germline V gives CDR1 SGHVS, CDR2 FQNEAQ. Trimming took 6 bases from V and 5 from J, leaving 12 bases between them. The CDR3 is CASRKEIVDTQYF. CDR3 DNA sequence: TGTGCCAGCAGAAAGGAGATTGTAGATACGCAGTATTTT.

The V and J genes are TRBV19 and TRBJ1-2; D remains ambiguous. CDR3 size: 15 residues. CDR1 is LNHDA, CDR2 SQIVND, per germline (reference sequence). Trimming removed 5 bases at V and 0 bases at J, with 13 bases between. CDR3 residues: CASSSRRLANYGYTF. DNA for the CDR3: TGTGCCAGTAGTTCCCGACGGTTAGCTAACTATGGCTACACCTTC.

The J gene is TRBJ2-1, the V gene TRBV12-3 or TRBV12-4; D gene uncertain. The CDR3 is made up of 12 amino acids. Trimming pared 6 bases from V and 12 bases from J, leaving 15 bases between. The CDR3 bases are TGTGCCAGCAGCTCCCCACGGGCAGCGCAGTTCTTC. It yields the protein CASSSPRAAQFF.

The chain's CDR3 is CASSVRNTGELFF. The CDR3 bases are TGTGCCAGCAGCGTACGTAACACCGGGGAGCTGTTTTTT. The chain employs TRBV9 and TRBJ2-2; D not resolved. The CDR3 runs 13 residues. V was pared by 1 base and J by 2 bases, with 3 bases between. CDR1 is SGDLS and CDR2 is YYNGEE in the germline V gene.

V usage is TRBV6-5 and J usage is TRBJ2-2; 9 positions agree with TRBD1. Germline V lookup: CDR1 MNHEY, CDR2 SVGAGI. The CDR3 has 14 amino acids. V gave up 6 bases and J gave up 6 bases; unmatched junction bases: 5. This chain's CDR3 is CASRKQGAAGELFF. Here the CDR3 DNA reads TGTGCCAGCAGGAAACAGGGGGCGGCCGGGGAGCTGTTTTTT.

The CDR3 is CASSRTGSGANVLTF. In DNA form, the CDR3 reads TGCGCCAGCAGTCGGACGGGCTCTGGGGCCAACGTCCTGACTTTC. The chain links TRBV10-2 to TRBJ2-6; D call uncertain. Trimming took 5 bases from V and 0 from J, leaving 8 bases between them. CDR3 size: 15 residues. Germline-derived CDR1 and CDR2 are WSHSY and SAAADI.

The chain has TRBV6-2 or TRBV6-3 and TRBJ1-2; TRBD1 is a possible D gene (5 bases). The ends were cut back, 3 bases at V and 3 bases at J, with 11 bases in the middle. The CDR3 runs 14 residues. From germline, CDR1 is MNHEY and CDR2 SVGEGT. CDR3 coding DNA: TGTGCCAGCAGTTATTTGGAGGGGCACTATGGCTACACCTTC. Protein sequence: CASSYLEGHYGYTF.

The chain recombines TRBV2 with TRBJ2-7, with TRBD1 as a possible D gene (7 bases). CDR1 and CDR2 from the germline V gene are SNHLY and FYNNEI. CDR3 length equals 16 residues. V lost 7 bases and J 0 bases, leaving 19 bases between the germline ends. The CDR3 is CASKTRGTGSSYEQYF. In DNA, the CDR3 is TGTGCCAGCAAGACCAGGGGGACCGGGAGCTCCTACGAGCAGTACTTC.